The present T cell receptor beta chain was sequenced within a study of cytomegalovirus exposure and HLA in healthy donors. Study-wide findings and caveats: In a later analysis, 17,000 or so TCR beta sequences were associated with HLA alleles at 0.05 false discovery rate. Available immune exposure information was restricted to CMV serostatus only. The classifier, whose performance was assessed in both the original and validation cohorts, reportedly diagnosed cytomegalovirus status with high specificity and sensitivity.

The V gene end was trimmed by 2 bases and the J gene end by 5 bases; junction bases not matched to a gene: 8. The CDR3 sequence is 16 residues long. Germline V gives CDR1 SGDLS, CDR2 YYNGEE. It was with 60 Vbeta and 13 Jbeta primers that the PCR ran. Clones were read by immunoSEQ multiplex PCR, and TCRdb kept only the in-frame ones, dropping some. The sample has 120,000 or so clones, around four fifths seen once. About this clone: Antigen specificity is unknown.

The chain combines TRBV9 with TRBJ1-1; 11 positions match TRBD1. Sample: PBMCs. The receptor was derived from a man in his 60s in good health and CMV-seropositive. The CDR3 DNA is TGTGCCAGCAGCGTCGGGGACAGGGGGATAGGAACTGAAGCTTTCTTT. Residues: CASSVGDRGIGTEAFF.